A selection of T cell receptor beta chains follows, all from one sample in a study of blood T cell repertoires in COVID-19. Assay used: immunoSEQ multiplex PCR; TCRdb lists only in-frame clones, some missing. Of some 390,000 clones listed, around nine tenths were seen once; the top ten hold 1.5% to 1.7%. The sequenced sample was peripheral blood. These receptors all come from a woman aged 40 to 50 with COVID-19, enrolled during active disease. The CDR3 runs from the conserved cysteine through the conserved F or W. A D gene is named only where the DNA matches it firmly. Size is omitted from some rows. Given values are once, few, many or a class for expanded clones.

v_gene	d_gene	abundance	len	j_gene	CDR3nt	CDR3aa
TRBV4-2	TRBD1	NA	14	TRBJ2-7	TGTGCCAGCAGCCAAGGCGGACAGGGCTACGAGCAGTACTTC	CASSQGGQGYEQYF
TRBV19	NA	NA	17	TRBJ1-6	TGTGCCAGTAGTCCCGCCGGGGGGATCGGGTATAATTCACCCCTCCACTTT	CASSPAGGIGYNSPLHF
TRBV5-8	NA	NA	14	TRBJ1-6	TGTGCCAGCAGCGGGGCGTATGAGTTATCACCCCTCCACTTT	CASSGAYELSPLHF
TRBV19	NA	NA	15	TRBJ1-1	TGTGCCAGTAGTATATCGGCGGCAGCCAACACTGAAGCTTTCTTT	CASSISAAANTEAFF
TRBV4-3	NA	few	16	TRBJ2-5	TGCGCCAGCAGCCAAGTAGGGTCGGGAGCTGGTGAGACCCAGTACTTC	CASSQVGSGAGETQYF
TRBV5-1	NA	NA	12	TRBJ2-7	TGCGCCAGCAGCTCCAGCTCCTACGAGCAGTACTTC	CASSSSSYEQYF
TRBV21-1	NA	once	18	TRBJ1-2	TGTGCCAGCAGCAAACCCGACTTTGGACAGGCCAATAACTATGGCTACACCTTC	CASSKPDFGQANNYGYTF
TRBV7-8	TRBD1	once	15	TRBJ1-3	TGTGCCAGCAGCCCCCACAGGGGTACTGGAAACACCATATATTTT	CASSPHRGTGNTIYF
TRBV5-1	TRBD1	few	16	TRBJ1-5	TGCGCCAGCAGCTTGGTTGGGGGACAGGGGAATCAGCCCCAGCATTTT	CASSLVGGQGNQPQHF
TRBV5-5	NA	NA	14	TRBJ2-1	TGTGCCAGCAGCTTGGTGGCCTCCTACAATGAGCAGTTCTTC	CASSLVASYNEQFF
TRBV2	TRBD1	NA	15	TRBJ2-2	TGTGCCAGCAGTGACGGGCAGGGGGCCACCGGGGAGCTGTTTTTT	CASSDGQGATGELFF
TRBV6-5	TRBD1	NA	12	TRBJ1-1	TGTGCCAGCAGTCGACAGGGGAATGAAGCTTTCTTT	CASSRQGNEAFF
TRBV7-6	TRBD1	NA	15	TRBJ2-5	TGTGCCAGCAGCCTGGGACAGGGGACAGTGGAGACCCAGTACTTC	CASSLGQGTVETQYF
TRBV7-9	TRBD1	NA	14	TRBJ1-3	TGTGCCAGCAGCTCCGACAGGGATGGAAACACCATATATTTT	CASSSDRDGNTIYF